This is a list of T cell receptor beta chains from one sample in a study of T cell responses to AZD1222 COVID-19 vaccine. The assay was immunoSEQ multiplex PCR, and TCRdb's table has in-frame clones only and misses some. The data show about 83,000 clones, more than 75% seen once. The sample in question was peripheral blood, obtained on day 0 of AZD1222 vaccination. These receptor sequences come from an adult in good health. Both conserved end residues are part of each CDR3. The D gene is left open where the match is weak. Only some rows state a clone size, as once, few, many or a class for expanded clones.

d_call: -; j_call: TRBJ2-4; v_call: TRBV7-2; clone_size: once; cdr3_nt: TGTGCCAGCAGCCCAAGAGCAGGGCACGGCATTCAGTACTTC; cdr3_aa: CASSPRAGHGIQYF
d_call: TRBD1; j_call: TRBJ1-1; v_call: TRBV6-2/TRBV6-3; clone_size: -; cdr3_nt: TGTGCCAGCAGCCTGACAGGGGAGAACACTGAAGCTTTCTTT; cdr3_aa: CASSLTGENTEAFF
d_call: -; j_call: TRBJ2-5; v_call: TRBV5-6; clone_size: -; cdr3_nt: TGTGCCAGCAGCATACGTAGGGAGACCCAGTACTTC; cdr3_aa: CASSIRRETQYF
d_call: TRBD1; j_call: TRBJ1-2; v_call: TRBV25-1; clone_size: -; cdr3_nt: TGTGCCAGCAGTGATATGACAGGGCTCTATGGCTACACCTTC; cdr3_aa: CASSDMTGLYGYTF
d_call: -; j_call: TRBJ1-1; v_call: TRBV7-6; clone_size: once; cdr3_nt: TGTGCCAGCAGCTTAGGAAAGTGGACTGAAGCTTTCTTT; cdr3_aa: CASSLGKWTEAFF
d_call: -; j_call: TRBJ2-7; v_call: TRBV30; clone_size: -; cdr3_nt: TGTGCCTGGAGTCCCTTGGGGCAGGGCGTCTACGAGCAGTACTTC; cdr3_aa: CAWSPLGQGVYEQYF
d_call: -; j_call: TRBJ1-4; v_call: TRBV28; clone_size: -; cdr3_nt: TGTGCCAGCAGTCTGCCGGGGGAAGGGGAAAAACTGTTTTTT; cdr3_aa: CASSLPGEGEKLFF
d_call: -; j_call: TRBJ2-7; v_call: TRBV28; clone_size: -; cdr3_nt: TGTGCCAGCACCGGACTGGACTCCTACGAGCAGTACTTC; cdr3_aa: CASTGLDSYEQYF
d_call: -; j_call: TRBJ1-5; v_call: TRBV11-2; clone_size: -; cdr3_nt: TGTGCCAGCAGCCCCCCGGGGCCCGGGCAGCCCCAGCATTTT; cdr3_aa: CASSPPGPGQPQHF
d_call: TRBD2; j_call: TRBJ2-7; v_call: TRBV4-1; clone_size: few; cdr3_nt: TGCGCCAGCAGCCTGACTAGCGGGAGGGCCGGGACCTACGAGCAGTACTTC; cdr3_aa: CASSLTSGRAGTYEQYF
d_call: TRBD1; j_call: TRBJ2-7; v_call: TRBV6-1; clone_size: -; cdr3_nt: TGTGCCAGCAGTGGACGGACAGGGGGGCGACGTTCCTACGAGCAGTACTTC; cdr3_aa: CASSGRTGGRRSYEQYF
d_call: TRBD2; j_call: TRBJ2-1; v_call: TRBV11-2; clone_size: many; cdr3_nt: TGTGCCAGCAGCTTAAACGACCGCGGCCTAGCGGTCTCCTACAATGAGCAGTTCTTC; cdr3_aa: CASSLNDRGLAVSYNEQFF
d_call: -; j_call: TRBJ1-3; v_call: TRBV29-1; clone_size: -; cdr3_nt: TGCAGCGTTGGTCAGGGTACTGGAAACACCATATATTTT; cdr3_aa: CSVGQGTGNTIYF
d_call: TRBD2; j_call: TRBJ2-1; v_call: TRBV3-1/TRBV3-2; clone_size: -; cdr3_nt: TGTGCCAGCAAAGCGGGGTCCTACAATGAGCAGTTCTTC; cdr3_aa: CASKAGSYNEQFF
d_call: -; j_call: TRBJ2-1; v_call: TRBV5-1; clone_size: -; cdr3_nt: TGCGCCACCTCCCTGAGCTCCTACAATGAGCAGTTCTTC; cdr3_aa: CATSLSSYNEQFF
d_call: -; j_call: TRBJ1-1; v_call: TRBV28; clone_size: -; cdr3_nt: TGTGCCAGCAGCCTACTCATGGGGGGACGAGAGAACACTGAAGCTTTCTTT; cdr3_aa: CASSLLMGGRENTEAFF
d_call: TRBD1; j_call: TRBJ1-2; v_call: TRBV5-8; clone_size: few; cdr3_nt: TGTGCCAGCAGCCACCCCGACAGGGTCGTAGCTAACTATGGCTACACCTTC; cdr3_aa: CASSHPDRVVANYGYTF
d_call: -; j_call: TRBJ1-1; v_call: TRBV6-5; clone_size: -; cdr3_nt: TGTGCCAGCCTACCCAACCGACTGAACACTGAAGCTTTCTTT; cdr3_aa: CASLPNRLNTEAFF
d_call: -; j_call: TRBJ2-1; v_call: TRBV11-2; clone_size: once; cdr3_nt: TGTGCCAGCAGCTTACCGGGACGGCTAACGAATGAGCAGTTCTTC; cdr3_aa: CASSLPGRLTNEQFF
d_call: -; j_call: TRBJ2-1; v_call: TRBV5-1; clone_size: -; cdr3_nt: TGCGCCAGCAGCTGGGACTCCAGCTCCTACAATGAGCAGTTCTTC; cdr3_aa: CASSWDSSSYNEQFF
d_call: -; j_call: TRBJ1-1; v_call: TRBV2; clone_size: -; cdr3_nt: TGTGCCAGCAGTGGCCTGGGACAAAACACTGAAGCTTTCTTT; cdr3_aa: CASSGLGQNTEAFF
d_call: -; j_call: TRBJ1-6; v_call: TRBV7-2; clone_size: -; cdr3_nt: TGTGCCAGCAGCTCCTCTGACGGACAATATAATTCACCCCTCCACTTT; cdr3_aa: CASSSSDGQYNSPLHF